This T cell receptor (beta chain) originates from a study of cytomegalovirus exposure and HLA in healthy donors (dated by TCRdb to the late 2010s). Describing the broader study: The 500 to 800 repertoires of the first cohort and the roughly 110 validation repertoires were produced on the same platform, according to a later analysis. The study combined high-throughput TCR immunosequencing, statistical association of individual TCRs with disease status, and machine learning to predict cytomegalovirus infection status. Along with the roughly 700-subject first cohort, a separate validation cohort of over a hundred different subjects was used. The aim of the study was to test whether cataloging public T cell receptors could identify signatures of past pathogen exposure. Beyond this particular receptor, the publication reports: In a later analysis, TCRs clustered in the first cohort were found to also tend to co-occur in the 120 or so validation repertoires, with 94% of cluster scores above 0. Three of the identified cytomegalovirus-associated TCR beta chains were confirmed in vitro to be specific for cytomegalovirus antigens. It was suggested by the authors that the approach could potentially be generalized to other disease states and immunological phenotypes. Most TCR sequences were observed very rarely across donors, whereas some public TCRs were present in many individuals. In both the original and validation cohorts, the classifier was reported to diagnose cytomegalovirus status with high specificity and sensitivity. The validation cohort had no HLA typing available for a later analysis, so co-occurrence within that cohort was assessed over all 120 or so repertoires. A total of some 180 TCR beta chains were listed by the study as associated with cytomegalovirus.

The library was prepared using the immunoSEQ multiplex PCR assay. Processing in the source paper ran as follows. A statistical classification framework was developed to diagnose cytomegalovirus status using the catalog of TCR beta chain sequences. In its TCRdb copy, this immuneACCESS table keeps in-frame sequences only and misses some clones. Where compared with another copy, unresolved V genes explain less than half of these, and the others have no known cause. V and J calls and clone size are those listed in that table; D and trimming were worked out from the DNA. The sample includes roughly 260,000 clones, with 85% to 90% observed a single time. The ten largest clonotypes hold about 3% of the sample. The donors were included in the validation cohort of some 110 subjects, a group kept apart from the roughly 680-subject first cohort. Notes on this clone: Its antigen remains unidentified. No per-base quality is available; no much larger clone lies one base away.

The CDR3 runs 15 amino acids, cysteine and phenylalanine included. The sequence is cut down to CDR3 DNA, 45 bases in frame from base 1. Trimming removed 2 bases from V and 4 bases from J; the gene matches leave 9 bases unexplained. From the germline V gene (reference sequence), CDR1 is GTSNPN and CDR2 is SVGIG. The sequence links TRBV30 to TRBJ1-1; 8 bases in the junction line up with TRBD1. Input material: PBMCs. This sequence originates from a man aged 18-30 years in good health and CMV-seronegative. The CDR3: CAWSKGQAGSTEAFF. The DNA sequence follows: TGTGCCTGGAGTAAGGGACAGGCGGGTAGCACTGAAGCTTTCTTT.